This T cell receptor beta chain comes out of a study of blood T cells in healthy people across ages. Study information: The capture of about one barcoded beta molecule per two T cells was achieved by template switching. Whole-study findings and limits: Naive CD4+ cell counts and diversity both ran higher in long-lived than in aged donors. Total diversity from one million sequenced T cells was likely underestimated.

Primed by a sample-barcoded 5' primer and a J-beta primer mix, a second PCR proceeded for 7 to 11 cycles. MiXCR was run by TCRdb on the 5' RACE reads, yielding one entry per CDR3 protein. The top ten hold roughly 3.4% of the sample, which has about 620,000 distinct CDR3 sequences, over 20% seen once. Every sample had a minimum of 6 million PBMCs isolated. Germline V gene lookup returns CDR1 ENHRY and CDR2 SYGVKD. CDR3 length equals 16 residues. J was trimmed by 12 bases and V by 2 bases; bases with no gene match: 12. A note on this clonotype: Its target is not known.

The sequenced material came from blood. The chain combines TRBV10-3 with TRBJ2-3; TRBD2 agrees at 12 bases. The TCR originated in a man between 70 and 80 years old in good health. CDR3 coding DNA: TGTGCCATCAGTGAGGTCCTAGCGGGAGGGTCGGTTACACAGTATTTT. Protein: CAISEVLAGGSVTQYF.